Presented here are 5 T cell receptor beta chains from one specimen sequenced in a study of post-analysis software for immune sequencing data. Findings and limits, study-wide: Roughly 5 TRBV segments, including TRBV5-6, TRBV5-1 and TRBV20-1, were more frequent in patients than controls.

Their antigens are not known. Libraries were made from TCR beta cDNA, and they carried unique molecular identifiers. TCRdb reprocessed the PCR reads via MiXCR and lists one record per CDR3 protein. The sample lists about 540,000 distinct CDR3 sequences, around 31% occurring once. What was sequenced was blood. These receptors all come from a girl younger than 18 with multiple sclerosis.

CDR3 region: CSAPGRTVKGMNTEAFF. The CDR3 DNA is TGCAGTGCCCCAGGCCGGACAGTCAAGGGCATGAACACTGAAGCTTTCTTT. V usage is TRBV20-1 and J usage is TRBJ1-1; tentatively, D is TRBD1 (6 bases). This CDR3 has 17 amino acids. Trimming stripped 6 bases from V and 0 bases from J, with 23 bases between. Germline V lookup: CDR1 DFQATT, CDR2 SNEGSKA (reference sequence).

J is TRBJ2-3 and V is TRBV4-1; possibly TRBD2 for D (6 bases). The germline V gene encodes CDR1 MGHRA and CDR2 YSYEKL. Between the trimmed V and J ends, which lost 3 bases and 4 bases, there was a span of 11 bases. CDR3 length equals 14 residues. This chain's CDR3 is CASSQDTGADTQYF. Written as DNA, the CDR3 is TGCGCCAGCAGCCAGGATACGGGGGCAGATACGCAGTATTTT.

This clonotype showed up just a few times. This chain uses TRBV20-1 with TRBJ2-7; D is possibly TRBD1 or TRBD2 (5 bases each). The germline CDR1 and CDR2 sequences are DFQATT and SNEGSKA (reference sequence). Deletions cut 0 bases from V and 2 bases from J, with 14 bases between. This CDR3 spans 15 amino acids. CDR3 nucleotide sequence: TGCAGTGCTAGAGATGGGGCCCGGGGAGCCTACGAGCAGTACTTC. This gives the protein CSARDGARGAYEQYF.

The chain employs TRBV5-6 and TRBJ1-5, with D unclear. The germline V gene has CDR1 SGHDT and CDR2 YYEEEE. There are 12 residues in the CDR3. V lost 1 base and J lost 5, with 4 bases in between. The CDR3 coding sequence is TGTGCCAGCAGCTTGTCAGATCAGCCCCAGCATTTT. Its protein product is CASSLSDQPQHF.

V and J are TRBV4-1 and TRBJ1-4; D might be TRBD1 (6 bases). The CDR3 spans 14 residues. Germline V gene sequence: CDR1 MGHRA, CDR2 YSYEKL. With 2 bases removed from V and 7 bases from J, the gap between germline ends came to 11 bases. The CDR3 nucleotides read TGCGCCAGCAGCCAACTAACAGGGCGTGAAAAACTGTTTTTT. Protein: CASSQLTGREKLFF.